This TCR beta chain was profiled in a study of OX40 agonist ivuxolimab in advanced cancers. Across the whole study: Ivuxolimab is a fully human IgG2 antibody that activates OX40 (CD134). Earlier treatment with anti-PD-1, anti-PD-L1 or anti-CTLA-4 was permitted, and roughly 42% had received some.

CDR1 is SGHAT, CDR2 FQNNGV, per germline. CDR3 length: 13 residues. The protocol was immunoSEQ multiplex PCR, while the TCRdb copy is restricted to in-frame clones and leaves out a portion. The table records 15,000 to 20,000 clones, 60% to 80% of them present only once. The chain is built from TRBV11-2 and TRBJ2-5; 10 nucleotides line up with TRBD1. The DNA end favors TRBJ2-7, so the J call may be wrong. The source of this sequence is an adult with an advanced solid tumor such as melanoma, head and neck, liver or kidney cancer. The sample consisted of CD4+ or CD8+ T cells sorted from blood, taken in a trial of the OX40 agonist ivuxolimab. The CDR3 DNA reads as TGTGCCAGCAGCTCGACAGGGGGCAGCGAGCAGTACTTC. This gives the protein CASSSTGGSEQYF.